A single sample is the source of the 29 T cell receptor beta chains below, sequenced in a study of blood T cell repertoires in COVID-19. Libraries were prepared by immunoSEQ multiplex PCR; TCRdb keeps only in-frame clonotypes and omits some of them. The table has some 120,000 clones, about 84% seen once. Sequencing input: peripheral blood. The source is a woman aged 55-70 years with acute or convalescent COVID-19.

The chain couples TRBV7-2 to TRBJ2-3, with TRBD2 matching over 10 bases. The CDR3 totals 16 residues. The V gene's germline CDR1 is SGHTA and CDR2 FQGNSA. The V segment lost 0 bases and the J segment 14 bases; nucleotides outside the gene matches: 14. The CDR3 loop is CASSLAGLAGAVGRYF. Here the CDR3 DNA reads TGTGCCAGCAGCTTAGCCGGGCTAGCGGGGGCTGTAGGTCGGTATTTT.

This rearrangement joins TRBV5-1 to TRBJ1-1; possibly TRBD1 for D (6 bases). Germline assignment: CDR1 SGHRS and CDR2 YFSETQ. The CDR3 covers 15 residues. The germline V and J ends were trimmed by 4 bases and 2 bases, with 15 bases remaining between them. The chain's CDR3 is CASSGTGTHNTEAFF. The CDR3 nucleotides read TGCGCCAGCAGCGGAACCGGGACACACAACACTGAAGCTTTCTTT. The variable domain in full, with the rest retrieved from reference TRBV5-1 and TRBJ1-1, is KAGVTQTPRYLIKTRGQQVTLSCSPISGHRSVSWYQQTPGQGLQFLFEYFSETQRNKGNFPGRFSGRQFSNSRSEMNVSTLELGDSALYLCASSGTGTHNTEAFFGQGTRLTVV.

About this clone itself: The junction departs from germline at one end; a sequencing error may be responsible. The chain joins TRBV5-8 to TRBJ2-4, with D perhaps matching TRBD1 (7 bases). CDR3 length: 12 residues. Germline loops: CDR1 SGHTS, CDR2 YDEGEE. The DNA for the CDR3 is TGTGCCAGCAGCCACACAGGGGCGAGGAGGGACTTC. Translation gives CASSHTGARRDF.

The V call is TRBV14, the J call TRBJ2-5; possibly TRBD1 for D (5 bases). V lost 3 bases and J lost 1, with 12 bases in between. The CDR3 runs to 15 residues. Germline assignment: CDR1 SGHDN and CDR2 FVKESK. Here the CDR3 reads CASSQQGKLQETQYF. The CDR3 DNA reads TGTGCCAGCAGCCAGCAGGGCAAACTCCAAGAGACCCAGTACTTC.

This chain connects TRBV2 to TRBJ2-5, with TRBD2 identical over 7 bases. The V gene end was trimmed by 6 bases and the J gene end by 2 bases; junction bases not matched to a gene: 9. The length of the CDR3 is 15 residues. Germline V CDR1 and CDR2: SNHLY, FYNNEI. CDR3 sequence reads: CASRDPTGGQETQYF. DNA of the CDR3: TGTGCCAGCAGAGACCCTACGGGGGGACAAGAGACCCAGTACTTC. Using reference TRBV2 and TRBJ2-5 for the parts outside the CDR3, the full variable domain is EPEVTQTPSHQVTQMGQEVILRCVPISNHLYFYWYRQILGQKVEFLVSFYNNEISEKSEIFDDQFSVERPDGSNFTLKIRSTKLEDSAMYFCASRDPTGGQETQYFGPGTRLLVL.

This clone was counted a single time. This rearrangement joins TRBV13 to TRBJ1-1, with D maybe TRBD1 (6 bases). The V end lost 0 bases, the J end lost 6 bases, and 11 bases lay between the germline ends. Germline V gene sequence: CDR1 PRHDT, CDR2 FYEKMQ (reference sequence). This CDR3 is built from 14 residues. The CDR3 is CASSLGQGVAEAFF. DNA for the CDR3: TGTGCCAGCAGCTTAGGACAGGGTGTTGCTGAAGCTTTCTTT.

The rearrangement joins TRBV4-2 to TRBJ2-1; no clear D. The CDR3 is made up of 11 amino acids. CDR1 is LGHNA and CDR2 is YNFKEQ in the germline V gene. The V end was cut by 0 bases, the J end by 10 bases, with 4 bases between. CDR3 residues: CASSQDREQFF. The CDR3 DNA follows: TGTGCCAGCAGCCAAGATCGGGAGCAGTTCTTC.

The chain links TRBV6-1 to TRBJ1-2; 7 positions agree with TRBD1. V was pared by 3 bases and J by 5 bases, with 0 bases of the junction left unmatched. The CDR3 runs 12 residues. From germline, CDR1 is MNHNS and CDR2 SASEGT. CDR3 sequence: CASSDRGYGYTF. DNA for the CDR3: TGTGCCAGCAGTGACAGGGGGTATGGCTACACCTTC.

V is TRBV6-5 and J is TRBJ2-7; 8 positions agree with TRBD1. The trim removed 4 bases at V and 3 bases at J, leaving 2 bases unmatched. Germline values: CDR1 MNHEY, CDR2 SVGAGI. This CDR3 is built from 13 residues. The CDR3 DNA follows: TGTGCCAGCAGTTCGGGACAGGTCTACGAGCAGTACTTC. Its protein product is CASSSGQVYEQYF.

The J gene is TRBJ1-3, the V gene TRBV6-5, with D maybe TRBD1 (5 bases). Germline lookup yields CDR1 MNHEY and CDR2 SVGAGI. With 6 bases removed from V and 0 bases from J, the gap between germline ends came to 9 bases. The CDR3 consists of 14 residues. The CDR3 sequence: CASRSGGSGNTIYF. CDR3 nucleotides: TGTGCCAGCAGATCCGGGGGCTCTGGAAACACCATATATTTT.

The chain uses TRBV4-1 and TRBJ2-2, with 8 bases lining up with TRBD1. The V and J ends lost 5 bases and 0 bases, in that order; junction bases with no gene match: 14. The length of the CDR3 is 19 residues. The germline V gene encodes CDR1 MGHRA and CDR2 YSYEKL. CDR3 region: CASSFIVPRTGTNTGELFF. In nucleotides, the CDR3 is TGCGCCAGCAGCTTCATCGTTCCCAGGACAGGGACGAACACCGGGGAGCTGTTTTTT.

This chain uses TRBV27 with TRBJ2-1; 7 bases align to TRBD1. V lost 5 bases and J lost 7; bases outside the gene matches: 2. CDR1 is MNHEY, CDR2 SMNVEV, per germline (reference sequence). This CDR3 spans 12 amino acids. The CDR3 DNA follows: TGTGCCAGCAGTACAGGGGCTAATGAGCAGTTCTTC. Its translation is CASSTGANEQFF.

This clone was detected many times. This chain links TRBV30 with TRBJ1-6, with 9 positions matching TRBD1. There are 15 residues in the CDR3. The V and J ends lost 0 bases and 11 bases, in that order; junction bases with no gene match: 8. Germline-derived CDR1 and CDR2 are GTSNPN and SVGIG (reference sequence). The CDR3 is CAWSVPGTGKAPLHF. Here the CDR3 DNA reads TGTGCCTGGAGTGTACCCGGGACAGGGAAGGCACCCCTCCACTTT.

This chain connects TRBV7-9 to TRBJ2-1; D is ambiguous. The germline gives CDR1 SEHNR, CDR2 FQNEAQ (reference sequence). V lost 4 bases, J lost 7 bases, and 5 bases lay in between. The CDR3 runs to 11 residues. The CDR3 DNA reads TGTGCCAGCAGCTCTTTGAATGAGCAGTTCTTC. This encodes CASSSLNEQFF.

V is TRBV10-3 and J is TRBJ1-5, with TRBD1 identical over 7 bases. Trimming removed 8 bases from V and 3 bases from J; junction bases left unmatched: 4. The CDR3 runs to 13 residues. Germline CDR1 reads ENHRY; CDR2 reads SYGVKD. The CDR3 spells CAIGQVPNQPQHF. The CDR3 DNA reads as TGTGCCATCGGACAGGTCCCCAATCAGCCCCAGCATTTT.

The chain is built from TRBV5-4 and TRBJ2-7; D is undetermined. V lost 4 bases to trimming and J lost 0 bases, with 8 bases between them. This CDR3 has 13 amino acids. CDR1 is SGHNT and CDR2 is YYREEE in the germline V gene (reference sequence). The CDR3 sequence: CASSAGFSYEQYV. The CDR3 bases are TGTGCCAGCAGCGCCGGTTTCTCCTACGAGCAGTACGTC.

This clone was picked up one time. CDR3 loop: CASSRAGGNTEAFF. The CDR3, as DNA: TGTGCCAGCAGCCGGGCAGGGGGAAACACTGAAGCTTTCTTT. V and J are TRBV6-5 and TRBJ1-1; the match to TRBD1 covers 7 bases. The V and J ends lost 6 bases and 2 bases, in that order; junction bases with no gene match: 6. Germline loops: CDR1 MNHEY, CDR2 SVGAGI. This CDR3 contains 14 residues.

V usage is TRBV5-1 and J usage is TRBJ1-1, with TRBD1 matching 9 bases. The CDR3 is 14 amino acids. V shed 3 bases, J shed 7 bases, and the junction held 7 bases outside the gene matches. Germline CDR1 and CDR2: SGHRS and YFSETQ. The CDR3 protein is CASSSGTGIHEAFF. The CDR3 DNA reads as TGCGCCAGCAGCTCCGGGACAGGGATTCATGAAGCTTTCTTT.

In DNA form, the CDR3 reads TGCGCCAGCAGCTTGGAAGCTAGCGGAATCAATGAGCAGTTCTTC. It is translated as CASSLEASGINEQFF. This chain joins TRBV5-1 and TRBJ2-1; 7 positions agree with TRBD2. The length of the CDR3 is 15 residues. After removal of 0 bases from V and 6 bases from J, the junction contained 6 bases not matched to a gene. Germline CDR1 reads SGHRS; CDR2 reads YFSETQ.

This clone was counted only a few times. The rearrangement links TRBV5-1 to TRBJ1-4; 9 bases map to TRBD1. The CDR3 consists of 15 residues. Germline CDR1 and CDR2: SGHRS and YFSETQ. V was pared by 0 bases and J by 8 bases, with 5 bases of the junction left unmatched. The DNA of the CDR3 is TGCGCCAGCAGCTTGGGGGGACAGGGAGAGGAAAAACTGTTTTTT. Translated: CASSLGGQGEEKLFF.

The gene calls are TRBV27 and TRBJ1-1; weak D call: TRBD1 (5 bases). The germline gives CDR1 MNHEY, CDR2 SMNVEV (reference sequence). The CDR3 contains 15 residues. V was pared by 2 bases and J by 1 base, with 11 bases between. The CDR3 loop is CASSLVGTSNTEAFF. The CDR3 DNA reads as TGTGCCAGCAGTTTAGTCGGGACTTCGAACACTGAAGCTTTCTTT.

The V call is TRBV6-1, the J call TRBJ1-1; 7 nucleotides align to TRBD1. CDR1 is MNHNS, CDR2 SASEGT, per germline. After removal of 0 bases from V and 5 bases from J, the junction contained 6 bases not matched to a gene. The CDR3 runs 15 residues. The CDR3 here is CASSEATTGKTEAFF. The CDR3 region has the DNA TGTGCCAGCAGTGAAGCGACGACAGGGAAGACTGAAGCTTTCTTT.

This clone has a single count. This chain links TRBV19 with TRBJ1-2, with TRBD1 identical over 9 bases. The trim removed 2 bases at V and 5 bases at J, leaving 3 bases unmatched. The germline V gene encodes CDR1 LNHDA and CDR2 SQIVND (reference sequence). The CDR3 contains 14 residues. The CDR3: CASSIQDRGYGYTF. CDR3 DNA sequence: TGTGCCAGTAGTATACAGGACAGGGGTTATGGCTACACCTTC.

This chain connects TRBV21-1 to TRBJ2-7; no DNA check was done on the table's D call, TRBD1. TRBV21-1 is recorded as a pseudogene. The CDR3 totals 10 residues. CDR3 in DNA: TGTGCCACCAAGACAGACGAGCAGTACTTC. Its translation: CATKTDEQYF.

The V and J genes are TRBV18 and TRBJ2-3; 7 bases map to TRBD2. The CDR3 loop spans 15 amino acids. J was trimmed by 1 base and V by 3 bases; bases with no gene match: 4. Germline V gene sequence: CDR1 KGHSH, CDR2 LQKENI. CDR3 loop: CASSPRSGGTDTQYF. CDR3 nucleotide sequence: TGTGCCAGCTCACCGAGAAGCGGGGGCACAGATACGCAGTATTTT.

The gene calls are TRBV19 and TRBJ1-2, with 8 positions matching TRBD1. Germline V gene sequence: CDR1 LNHDA, CDR2 SQIVND (reference sequence). Trimming at V came to 9 bases and at J to 8 bases, leaving 14 bases not matched to a gene. The length of the CDR3 is 14 residues. CDR3 sequence: CASRPTGANGGYTF. The CDR3 DNA reads as TGTGCCAGCCGACCGACAGGGGCCAACGGGGGCTACACCTTC.

The gene calls are TRBV7-8 and TRBJ1-4; TRBD1 is a possible D gene (5 bases). The ends were cut back, 1 base at V and 4 bases at J, with 16 bases in the middle. Looked up from germline, CDR1 is SGHVS and CDR2 is FQNEAQ. The CDR3 has 17 amino acids. This chain's CDR3 is CASSLELKGSFNEKLFF. CDR3 nucleotides: TGTGCCAGCAGCTTAGAACTTAAGGGGTCTTTTAATGAAAAACTGTTTTTT.

The genes are TRBV19 and TRBJ1-2; D is perhaps TRBD1 (5 bases). V gave up 4 bases and J gave up 4 bases, with 19 bases separating them. The germline gives CDR1 LNHDA, CDR2 SQIVND (reference sequence). The CDR3 runs 16 residues. CDR3 in DNA: TGTGCCAGTAGTAGCACTTCAGGGAAAAGTCCCTATGGCTACACCTTC. Protein product: CASSSTSGKSPYGYTF.

The J gene is TRBJ2-1, the V gene TRBV6-5; the match to TRBD2 covers 10 bases. V dropped 3 bases and J dropped 6; count of bases not matched to a gene: 5. Germline V lookup: CDR1 MNHEY, CDR2 SVGAGI. The CDR3 spans 15 residues. CDR3: CASSYGLAASNEQFF. The CDR3 DNA is TGTGCCAGCAGTTATGGACTAGCGGCCTCCAATGAGCAGTTCTTC.